This T cell receptor beta chain came from a study of tissue T cells after allogeneic stem cell transplantation. This clone was seen more than once but under ten times. Its antigen is unidentified. Germline and genes: mouse. The sequenced fragment ends 1 residue before the CDR3 boundary, so the rest is inferred from the germline J gene. With 0 bases clipped from V and 4 bases from J, the junction kept 2 bases outside the gene matches. Germline CDR1 GKSSPN, CDR2 SITVG. This CDR3 is built from 14 residues. Survey-depth TCRbeta CDR3 sequencing reported V/J genes and productive frequencies. Using immunoSEQ multiplex PCR, the repertoire was profiled, and TCRdb retains in-frame clones only, with some absent. The sample has around 50,000 clones, about 73% seen once. Findings of the study overall: Alloreactivity or antigen specificity of tissue TCRs was not determined; some clones might be host cells. Within patients, tissue anatomy strongly shaped TCR repertoire composition.

The rearrangement joins TRBV31 to TRBJ2-7, with TRBD1 identical over 11 bases. The sequencing input was sorted cells pooled from one or two spleens. This TCR derives from a pool of C57BL/6 mice in good health. CDR3 bases read: TGTGCCTGGAGTCTAGGGACAGGGGGGTATGAACAGTAC. This codes for CAWSLGTGGYEQY. The full CDR3 protein is CAWSLGTGGYEQYF.